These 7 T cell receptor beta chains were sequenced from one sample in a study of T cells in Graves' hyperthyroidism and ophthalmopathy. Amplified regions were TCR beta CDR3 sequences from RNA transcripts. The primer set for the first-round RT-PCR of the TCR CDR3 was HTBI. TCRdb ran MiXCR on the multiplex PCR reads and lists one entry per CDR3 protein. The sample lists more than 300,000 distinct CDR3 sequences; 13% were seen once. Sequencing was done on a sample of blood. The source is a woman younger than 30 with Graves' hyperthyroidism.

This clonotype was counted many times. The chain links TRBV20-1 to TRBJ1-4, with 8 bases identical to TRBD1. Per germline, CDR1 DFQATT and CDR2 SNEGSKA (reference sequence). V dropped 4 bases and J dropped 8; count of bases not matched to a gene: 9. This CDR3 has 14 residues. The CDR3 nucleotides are TGCAGTGCTACCCTGGAGACAGGGGACGAAAAACTGTTTTTT. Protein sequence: CSATLETGDEKLFF.

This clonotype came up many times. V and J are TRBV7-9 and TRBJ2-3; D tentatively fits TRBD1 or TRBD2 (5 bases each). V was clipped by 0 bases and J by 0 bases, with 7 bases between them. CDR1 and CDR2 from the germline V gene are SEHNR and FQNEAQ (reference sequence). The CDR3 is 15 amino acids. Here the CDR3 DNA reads TGTGCCAGCAGCTTAGCGGGACCTAGCACAGATACGCAGTATTTT. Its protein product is CASSLAGPSTDTQYF.

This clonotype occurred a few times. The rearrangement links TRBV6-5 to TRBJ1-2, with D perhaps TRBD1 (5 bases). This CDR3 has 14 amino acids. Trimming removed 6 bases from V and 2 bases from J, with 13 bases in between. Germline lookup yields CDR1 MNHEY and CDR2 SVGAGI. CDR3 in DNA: TGTGCCAGCAGCTACGGTCGACAGAACTATGGCTACACCTTC. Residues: CASSYGRQNYGYTF.

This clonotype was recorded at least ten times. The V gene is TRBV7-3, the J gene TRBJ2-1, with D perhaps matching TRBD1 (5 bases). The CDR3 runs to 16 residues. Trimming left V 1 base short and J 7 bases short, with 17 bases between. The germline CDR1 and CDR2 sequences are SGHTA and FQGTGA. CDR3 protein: CASSLMAGMVSNEQFF. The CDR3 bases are TGTGCCAGCAGCTTAATGGCAGGGATGGTGTCAAATGAGCAGTTCTTC. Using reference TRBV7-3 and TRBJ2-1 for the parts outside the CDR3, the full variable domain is GAGVSQTPSNKVTEKGKYVELRCDPISGHTALYWYRQSLGQGPEFLIYFQGTGAADDSGLPNDRFFAVRPEGSVSTLKIQRTERGDSAVYLCASSLMAGMVSNEQFFGPGTRLTVL.

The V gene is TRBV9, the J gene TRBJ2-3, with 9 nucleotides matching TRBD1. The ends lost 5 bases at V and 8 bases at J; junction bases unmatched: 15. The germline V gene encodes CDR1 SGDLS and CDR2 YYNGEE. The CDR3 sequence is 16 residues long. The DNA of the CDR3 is TGTGCCAGCAGTGACGGCCGGGACAGGGATCTGAGTACGCAGTATTTT. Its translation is CASSDGRDRDLSTQYF.

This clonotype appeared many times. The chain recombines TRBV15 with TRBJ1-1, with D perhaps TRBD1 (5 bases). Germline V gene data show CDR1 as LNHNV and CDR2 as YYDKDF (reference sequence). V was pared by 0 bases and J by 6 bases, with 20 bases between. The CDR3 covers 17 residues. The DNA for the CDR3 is TGTGCCACCAGCAGAGAGGACTGGGGCGGCGTAGTGGCTGAAGCTTTCTTT. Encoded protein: CATSREDWGGVVAEAFF.

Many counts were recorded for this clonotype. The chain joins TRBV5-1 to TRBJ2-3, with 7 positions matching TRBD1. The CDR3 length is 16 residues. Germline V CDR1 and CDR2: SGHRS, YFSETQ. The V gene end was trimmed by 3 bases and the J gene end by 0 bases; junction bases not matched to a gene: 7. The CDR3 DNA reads TGCGCCAGCAGCTGGGTGGGGACAGCGAGCACAGATACGCAGTATTTT. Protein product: CASSWVGTASTDTQYF. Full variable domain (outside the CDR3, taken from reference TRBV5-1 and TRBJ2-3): KAGVTQTPRYLIKTRGQQVTLSCSPISGHRSVSWYQQTPGQGLQFLFEYFSETQRNKGNFPGRFSGRQFSNSRSEMNVSTLELGDSALYLCASSWVGTASTDTQYFGPGTRLTVL.